The next 12 T cell receptor beta chains were all read from a single sample in a study of CXCR3-negative and CXCR3-positive naive CD8 T cells. The libraries of TRB cDNA were prepared using 5' RACE with UMI labels. Reanalyzing the 5' RACE reads, TCRdb keeps one entry per CDR3 protein, without DNA. This listing includes fewer than 55,000 distinct CDR3 sequences. Sequenced material: naive CXCR3- CD8+ T cells from blood. Sample subset: CD45RO-CCR7+CD27+CD95- naive CD8+ T cells lacking CXCR3 (TNR3-). Source of these receptors: a human donor in good health. Some clones in this sample may be carry-over from other donors' samples.

The chain is built from TRBV2 and TRBJ2-7. The CDR3 contains 11 residues. In germline, CDR1 is SNHLY, CDR2 FYNNEI. The CDR3: CASSDSYEQYF.

The chain has TRBV7-9 and TRBJ2-3; TCRdb gives TRBD2 as the D gene, but with no DNA this cannot be confirmed. The V gene's germline CDR1 is SEHNR and CDR2 FQNEAQ (reference sequence). This CDR3 is 15 amino acids long. This CDR3 reads CASSSGGALTDTQYF.

The V call is TRBV7-6, the J call TRBJ2-7. Germline V CDR1 and CDR2: SGHVS, FNYEAQ. The CDR3 is 14 residues long. The CDR3 here is CASSSSQGPYEQYF.

The rearrangement joins TRBV4-1 to TRBJ2-2; checking the TCRdb D call of TRBD2 is not possible without DNA. CDR1 MGHRA and CDR2 YSYEKL come from the germline V gene. The CDR3 has 19 amino acids. CDR3 loop: CASSQVGTSGRGITGELFF.

The chain employs TRBV6-5 and TRBJ1-6. The V gene's germline CDR1 is MNHEY and CDR2 SVGAGI. This CDR3 spans 12 amino acids. The CDR3 sequence is CASSYSDSPLHF.

The CDR3 sequence is CSVASNTGELFF. V and J are TRBV29-1 and TRBJ2-2. CDR3 length equals 12 residues. Germline V lookup: CDR1 SQVTM, CDR2 ANQGSEA.

The CDR3 is CASSFSGGNQPQHF. The J gene is TRBJ1-5, the V gene TRBV7-2; TCRdb gives TRBD1 as the D gene, but with no DNA this cannot be confirmed. Per germline, CDR1 SGHTA and CDR2 FQGNSA. The CDR3 loop spans 14 amino acids.

The chain couples TRBV29-1 to TRBJ2-2; TCRdb lists TRBD1, though no DNA is available to test this call. The germline gives CDR1 SQVTM, CDR2 ANQGSEA. This CDR3 contains 13 residues. The CDR3 reads CSVESGGGGELFF.

The chain links TRBV29-1 to TRBJ2-5; the D call of TRBD2 rests on TCRdb alone, since no DNA is present to check it. The CDR3 loop spans 17 amino acids. From germline, CDR1 is SQVTM and CDR2 ANQGSEA. This CDR3 reads CSVEDPGLAGELRTQYF.

This sequence joins TRBV29-1 and TRBJ2-1; the TRBD2 assignment by TCRdb is unverifiable without DNA. The germline V gene encodes CDR1 SQVTM and CDR2 ANQGSEA. This CDR3 comprises 12 residues. This CDR3 is CSVVLVYNEQFF.

The rearrangement links TRBV30 to TRBJ2-7; TCRdb designates TRBD1, a call that cannot be tested without DNA. CDR1 GTSNPN and CDR2 SVGIG come from the germline V gene (reference sequence). This CDR3 is built from 17 residues. The CDR3 loop reads CAWSVRLGTGRGYEQYF.

This chain uses TRBV12-3 or TRBV12-4 with TRBJ2-7; TCRdb proposes TRBD2, but this gene call is untestable without DNA. The length of the CDR3 is 13 residues. This CDR3 reads CASSFGGRDEQYF.